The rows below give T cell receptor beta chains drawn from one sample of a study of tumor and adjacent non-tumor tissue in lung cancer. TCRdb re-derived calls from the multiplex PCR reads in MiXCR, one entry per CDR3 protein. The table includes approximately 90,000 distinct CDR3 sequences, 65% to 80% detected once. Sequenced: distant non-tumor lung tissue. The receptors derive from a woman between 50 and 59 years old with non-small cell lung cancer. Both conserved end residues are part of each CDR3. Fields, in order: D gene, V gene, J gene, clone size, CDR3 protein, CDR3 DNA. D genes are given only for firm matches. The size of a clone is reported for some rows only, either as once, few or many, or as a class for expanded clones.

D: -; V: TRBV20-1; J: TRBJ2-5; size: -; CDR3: CSARLRETQYF; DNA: TGCAGTGCTAGACTGAGGGAGACACAATACTTC
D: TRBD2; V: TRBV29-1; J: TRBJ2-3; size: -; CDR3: CSVYLAVGVDTQYF; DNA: TGCAGCGTCTACCTAGCGGTAGGGGTAGATACGCAGTATTTT
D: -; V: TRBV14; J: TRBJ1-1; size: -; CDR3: CASSQDPTVPRKRNTEAYF; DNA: TGTGCCAGCAGCCAAGACCCGACAGTCCCCAGGAAACGGAATACTGAAGCTTACTTT
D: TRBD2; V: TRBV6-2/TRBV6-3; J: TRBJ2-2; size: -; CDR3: CASGDPGLADASNTLELFF; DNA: TGTGCCAGCGGGGACCCGGGGCTAGCGGACGCCTCGAACACCCTGGAACTGTTTTTT
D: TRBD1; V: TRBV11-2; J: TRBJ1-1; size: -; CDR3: CASSFTDRGLREAFF; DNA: TGTGCCAGTAGCTTCACTGACAGGGGACTACGAGAAGCTTTCTTT
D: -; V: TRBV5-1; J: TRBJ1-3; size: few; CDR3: CASSPLGGDGNTIYF; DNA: TGCGCCAGCAGCCCGCTGGGAGGTGATGGAAACACTATATATTTT
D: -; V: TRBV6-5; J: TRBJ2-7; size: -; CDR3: CASSYGGAPYEKYF; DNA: TGTGCCAGCAGTTACGGGGGAGCCCCCTACGAGAAATACTTC
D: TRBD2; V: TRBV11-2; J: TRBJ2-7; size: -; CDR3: CASSPTSGRALWEQYF; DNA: TGTGCCAGCAGCCCGACTAGCGGGAGGGCATTGTGGGAGCAGTACTTC
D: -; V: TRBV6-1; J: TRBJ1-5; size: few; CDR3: CTSSEDTGGADTQHF; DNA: TGTACCAGCAGTGAAGATACGGGAGGGGCAGATACGCAGCATTTT
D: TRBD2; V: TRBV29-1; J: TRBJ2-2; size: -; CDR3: CSVEDEGASGNFPGEPFF; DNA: TGCAGCGTTGAAGATGAAGGAGCTAGCGGGAATTTTCCCGGGGAGCCGTTTTTT
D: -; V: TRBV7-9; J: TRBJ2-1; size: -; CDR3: CASSLAPLHHYNEQSF; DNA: TGTGCCAGCAGCTTAGCACCCCTCCACCACTACAATGAGCAGTCCTTC
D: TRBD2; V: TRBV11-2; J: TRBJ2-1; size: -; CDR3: CASSLRATSGRAGKQFF; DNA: TGTGCCAGCAGCTTACGGGCTACTAGCGGGAGGGCCGGCAAGCAGTTCTTC
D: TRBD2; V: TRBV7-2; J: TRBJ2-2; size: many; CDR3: CASSYSGRYTGELLF; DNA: TGTGCCAGCAGTTATAGCGGGAGGTACACCGGGGAGCTGCTTTTT
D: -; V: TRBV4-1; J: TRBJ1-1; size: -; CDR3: CASSQVRTVDIEAFF; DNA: TGCGCCAGCAGCCAAGTCCGGACTGTTGACATTGAGGCTTTCTTT
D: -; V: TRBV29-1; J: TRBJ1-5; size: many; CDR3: CSVELGRGGDQPQHF; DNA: TGCAGCGTTGAATTAGGTCGAGGGGGAGATCAGCCCCAGCATTTT
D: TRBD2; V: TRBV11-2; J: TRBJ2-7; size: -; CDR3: CASYYGRPSYEQNF; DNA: TGTGCCAGCTACTACGGGAGGCCCTCCTACGAGCAGAACTTC
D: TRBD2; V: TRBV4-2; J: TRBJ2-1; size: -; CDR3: CASSHNGGREASYNEQFF; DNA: TGTGCCAGCAGCCATAATGGCGGGCGGGAGGCCTCCTACAATGAGCAGTTCTTC
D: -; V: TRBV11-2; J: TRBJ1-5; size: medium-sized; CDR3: CASSLELQQPQHF; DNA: TGTGCCAGCAGCTTAGAACTTCAGCAGCCCCAGCATTTT
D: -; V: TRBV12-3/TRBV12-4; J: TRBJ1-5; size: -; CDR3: CARTRWRGTQPQHF; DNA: TGTGCCAGAACCAGGTGGAGGGGTACTCAGCCCCAGCATTTT
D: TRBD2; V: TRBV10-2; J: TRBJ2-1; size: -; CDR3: CATSGRGVGHNEQFF; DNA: TGCGCAACCAGCGGGAGAGGGGTGGGTCACAATGAGCAGTTCTTC
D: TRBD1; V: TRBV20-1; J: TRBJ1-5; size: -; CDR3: CSASPGTGGLPPQHF; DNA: TGCAGTGCTAGCCCCGGGACAGGGGGTCTTCCGCCCCAGCATTTT
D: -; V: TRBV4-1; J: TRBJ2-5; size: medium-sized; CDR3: CASSRLEFDQETQYF; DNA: TGCGCCAGCAGCCGACTTGAGTTCGACCAAGAGACCCAGTACTTC
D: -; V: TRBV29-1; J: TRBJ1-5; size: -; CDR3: CSAGWPEYTDTQHF; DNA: TGCAGTGCTGGATGGCCGGAATACACAGATACGCAGCATTTT
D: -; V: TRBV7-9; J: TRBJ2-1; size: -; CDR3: CASSFQGANDEQFF; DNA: TGTGCCAGCAGTTTCCAGGGCGCAAACGATGAGCAGTTCTTC
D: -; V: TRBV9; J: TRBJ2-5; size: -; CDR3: CASSPVGSGETQYF; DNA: TGTGCCAGCAGCCCCGTCGGGAGCGGAGAGACCCAGTATTTC
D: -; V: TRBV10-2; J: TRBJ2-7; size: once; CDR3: CASGGELFSYVQYF; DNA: TGCGCCAGCGGTGGGGAGCTTTTCTCCTACGTGCAGTACTTC
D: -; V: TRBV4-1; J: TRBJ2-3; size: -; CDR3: CASSYGPSTRRQYF; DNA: TGCGCCAGCAGCTACGGGCCAAGCACACGTAGGCAGTATTTT
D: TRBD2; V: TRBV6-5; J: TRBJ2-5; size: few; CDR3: CASSYSFMGGETQYF; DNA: TGTGCCAGCAGTTACTCGTTTATGGGGGGGGAAACCCAGTACTTC
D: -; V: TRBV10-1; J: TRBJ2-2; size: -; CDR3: CASSESGPGELFF; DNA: TGCGCCAGCAGTGAGTCGGGGCCGGGGGAGCTGTTTTTT
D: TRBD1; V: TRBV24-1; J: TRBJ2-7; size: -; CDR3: CATSSNRGGDEQYF; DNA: TGTGCCACCAGTTCTAACAGGGGCGGCGACGAGCAGTACTTC
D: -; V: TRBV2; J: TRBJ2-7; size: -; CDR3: CASSDNRWQYF; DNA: TGTGCCAGCAGCGATAATCGGTGGCAGTACTTC
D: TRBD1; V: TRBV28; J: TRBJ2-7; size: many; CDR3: CASSLSDRKSYEQYF; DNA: TGTGCCAGCAGTTTGTCGGACAGGAAATCTTACGAGCAGTACTTC
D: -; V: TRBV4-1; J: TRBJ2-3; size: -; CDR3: CASSQVPGSIQPQYF; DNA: TGCGCCAGCAGCCAAGTTCCGGGTAGCATTCAGCCCCAGTATTTT
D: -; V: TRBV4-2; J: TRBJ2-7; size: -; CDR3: CASSHAVKTVPYEQYF; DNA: TGTGCCAGCAGCCATGCAGTAAAGACGGTCCCCTACGAGCAGTATTTC
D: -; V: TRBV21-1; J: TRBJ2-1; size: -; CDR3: CANMPSGREDEQFF; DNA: TGTGCCAACATGCCTAGCGGGAGGGAAGATGAGCAGTTCTTC
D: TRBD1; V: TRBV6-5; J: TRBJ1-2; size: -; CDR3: CASSYGGTALHVYTF; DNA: TGTGCCAGCAGTTACGGAGGGACAGCTCTTCATGTCTACACGTTC
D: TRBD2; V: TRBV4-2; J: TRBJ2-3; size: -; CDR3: CASSQMTSGDTDTHFF; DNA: TGTGCCAGCAGCCAGATGACTAGCGGGGACACAGATACGCATTTTTTT
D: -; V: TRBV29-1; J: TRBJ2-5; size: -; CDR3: CSVAEGSGETQYF; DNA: -
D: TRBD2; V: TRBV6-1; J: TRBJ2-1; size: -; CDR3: CASPHTSDGYNEQFF; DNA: TGTGCCAGCCCCCATACTAGCGACGGATATAATGAGCAGTTCTTC
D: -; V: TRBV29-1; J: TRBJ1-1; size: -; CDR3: CNVDKSGAEAFF; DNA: TGCAACGTTGACAAGTCCGGGGCTGAAGCTTTCTTT
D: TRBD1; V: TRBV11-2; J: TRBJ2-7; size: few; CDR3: CASSVVRDSYEQYF; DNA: TGTGCCAGCAGCGTTGTTAGGGACAGCTACGAGCAATACTTC
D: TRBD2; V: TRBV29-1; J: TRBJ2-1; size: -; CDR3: CSVEGGGGRRNNEQFF; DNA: TGTAGCGTTGAAGGTGGGGGGGGACGACGAAACAATGAGCAGTTCTTC
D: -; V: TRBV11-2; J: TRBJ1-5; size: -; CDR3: CATSLGPPGDHTQHF; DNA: TGTGCCACCAGCTTAGGACCCCCAGGTGACCATACGCAGCATTTT
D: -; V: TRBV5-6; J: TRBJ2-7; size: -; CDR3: CTSCLPGLSEQYF; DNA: TGTACCAGCTGCTTACCGGGGCTTAGCGAGCAGTACTTC
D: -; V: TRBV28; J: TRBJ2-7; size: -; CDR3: CASSFGRGRYEQYF; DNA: TGTGCCAGCAGTTTCGGTCGAGGCAGGTACGAGCAGTACTTC
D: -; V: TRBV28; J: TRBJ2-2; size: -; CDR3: CASTPPSGSNTGELFF; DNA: TGTGCCAGCACCCCCCCCAGCGGGTCGAACACCGGGGAACTGTTTTTT
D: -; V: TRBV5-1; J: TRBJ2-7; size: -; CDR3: CTSNSLSYEQYF; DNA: TGCACCAGTAACAGCCTTTCCTACGAGCAGTACTTC
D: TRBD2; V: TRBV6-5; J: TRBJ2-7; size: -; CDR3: CASSSWTSGRLCERYF; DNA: TGTGCCAGCAGTTCCTGGACTAGCGGAAGATTATGCGAGCGGTACTTC